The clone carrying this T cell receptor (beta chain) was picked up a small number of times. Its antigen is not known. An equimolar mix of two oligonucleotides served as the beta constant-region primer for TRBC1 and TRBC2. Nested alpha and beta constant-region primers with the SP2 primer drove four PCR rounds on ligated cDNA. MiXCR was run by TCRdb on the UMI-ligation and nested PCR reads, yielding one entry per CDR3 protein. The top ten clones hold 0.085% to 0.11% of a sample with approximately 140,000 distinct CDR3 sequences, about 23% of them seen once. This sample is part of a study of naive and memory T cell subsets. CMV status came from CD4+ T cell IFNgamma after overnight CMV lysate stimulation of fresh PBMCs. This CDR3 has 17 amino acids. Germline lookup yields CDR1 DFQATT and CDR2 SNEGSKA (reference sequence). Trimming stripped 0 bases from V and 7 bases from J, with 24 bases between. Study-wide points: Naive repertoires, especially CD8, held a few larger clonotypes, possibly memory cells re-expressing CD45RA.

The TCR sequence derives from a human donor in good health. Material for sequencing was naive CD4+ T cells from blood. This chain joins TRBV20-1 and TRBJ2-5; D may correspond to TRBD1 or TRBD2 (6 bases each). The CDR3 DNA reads TGCAGTGCTAGAGATTTGGGGGGACACGAAGGTCCTAGGACCCAGTACTTC. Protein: CSARDLGGHEGPRTQYF.